These T cell receptor beta chains were read from a single sample in a study of blood T cell repertoires in COVID-19. Sequenced by immunoSEQ multiplex PCR; TCRdb stores in-frame clones only, minus some. The sample has roughly 250,000 clones, about nine tenths seen once; the top ten hold just under 6.5%. The sample taken for sequencing was PBMCs or T cells enriched from blood (not recorded which). These receptor sequences come from a woman in her 30s with acute COVID-19. The CDR3 runs from the conserved cysteine through the conserved F or W. A D gene is named only where the DNA matches it firmly. A row's size may be missing; if present it is once, few, many or a size class.

V gene	D gene	J gene	clone size	CDR3 protein	CDR3 DNA
TRBV29-1	TRBD1	TRBJ2-5	once	CSVEGDRAPETQYF	TGCAGCGTTGAGGGGGACAGGGCCCCAGAGACCCAGTACTTC
TRBV5-1	.	TRBJ2-7	.	CASSLETRSSYEQYF	TGCGCCAGCAGCTTGGAGACGAGGAGCTCCTACGAGCAGTACTTC
TRBV5-4	TRBD1	TRBJ2-2	.	CASSSGQSTGELFF	TGTGCCAGCAGCTCGGGACAGAGCACCGGGGAGCTGTTTTTT
TRBV28	TRBD1	TRBJ1-4	.	CASSAGQTTNEKLFF	TGTGCCAGCAGTGCGGGACAGACAACTAATGAAAAACTGTTTTTT
TRBV9	TRBD1	TRBJ1-3	.	CASSVGQGLSGNTIYF	TGTGCCAGCAGCGTAGGACAGGGCCTCTCTGGAAACACCATATATTTT
TRBV7-9	TRBD1	TRBJ1-1	.	CASSPTGPEAFF	TGTGCCAGCAGCCCGACAGGGCCTGAAGCTTTCTTT
TRBV3-1/TRBV3-2	.	TRBJ2-2	.	CASSLLEAGELFF	TGTGCCAGCAGCCTACTGGAGGCCGGGGAGCTGTTTTTT
TRBV7-8	.	TRBJ2-7	once	CASRTERGLHEQYF	TGTGCCAGCAGGACGGAACGCGGGCTCCACGAGCAGTACTTC
TRBV7-9	.	TRBJ1-3	.	CASSLTGSGNTIYF	TGTGCCAGCAGCCTCACAGGGTCCGGAAACACCATATATTTT
TRBV28	.	TRBJ2-1	once	CASSLPGGTAIRYNEQFF	TGTGCCAGCAGTTTGCCCGGCGGGACAGCTATCCGCTACAATGAGCAGTTCTTC
TRBV3-1/TRBV3-2	TRBD2	TRBJ2-1	.	CASSQGSGGSNEQFF	TGTGCCAGCAGCCAAGGCAGCGGGGGATCGAATGAGCAGTTCTTC
TRBV11-2	TRBD1	TRBJ2-3	once	CASSLGQGTDTQYF	TGTGCCAGCAGCCTAGGACAGGGCACAGATACGCAGTATTTT
TRBV20-1	.	TRBJ2-1	few	CSASTGDLNEQFF	TGCAGTGCTAGTACGGGGGATCTCAATGAGCAGTTCTTC
TRBV5-1	TRBD1	TRBJ1-1	.	CASSLRQGNTEAFF	TGCGCCAGCAGCTTGAGACAGGGGAACACTGAAGCTTTCTTT
TRBV6-2/TRBV6-3	.	TRBJ1-2	.	CASSQTELNYGYTF	TGTGCCAGCAGCCAGACAGAGCTTAACTATGGCTACACCTTC
TRBV12-5	.	TRBJ1-2	.	CASGTPQINMGYTF	TGTGCTAGTGGCACCCCCCAGATTAATATGGGCTACACCTTC
TRBV28	.	TRBJ1-5	.	CASSSRGWPQHF	TGTGCCAGCAGTTCGAGGGGGTGGCCCCAGCATTTT
TRBV3-1/TRBV3-2	TRBD1	TRBJ2-5	.	CASRPWTGKTQYF	TGTGCCAGCAGACCCTGGACAGGGAAGACCCAGTACTTC
TRBV10-2	.	TRBJ1-1	once	CASSESVQNTEAFF	TGCGCCAGCAGTGAGTCGGTACAGAACACTGAAGCTTTCTTT
TRBV3-1/TRBV3-2	.	TRBJ1-6	many	CASSQDRGSSYNSPLHF	TGTGCCAGCAGCCAAGATCGGGGGAGCTCCTATAATTCACCCCTCCACTTT
TRBV6-6	TRBD2	TRBJ2-5	.	CASSTGGAHQETQYF	TGTGCCAGCAGTACGGGGGGGGCGCACCAAGAGACCCAGTACTTC
TRBV6-9	TRBD2	TRBJ2-7	many	CAGDTGLAGAPSYEQYF	TGTGCCGGCGACACTGGGCTAGCGGGAGCTCCCTCCTACGAGCAGTACTTC
TRBV7-9	.	TRBJ1-6	.	CASSSTALTSYNSPLHF	TGTGCCAGCAGCTCGACAGCTTTAACCTCCTATAATTCACCCCTCCACTTT
TRBV28	TRBD2	TRBJ2-3	.	CATLRGGSTDTQYF	TGTGCCACCCTCCGGGGGGGGAGCACGGATACGCAGTATTTT
TRBV19	.	TRBJ1-1	.	CASKSSGGSLNTEAFF	TGTGCCAGTAAATCTTCAGGTGGCAGCCTGAACACTGAAGCTTTCTTT
TRBV19	.	TRBJ2-1	many	CATRGGKGSYNEQFF	TGTGCCACCAGAGGGGGAAAGGGGTCCTACAATGAGCAGTTCTTC
TRBV4-1	TRBD1	TRBJ1-6	.	CASSQERTGWSPLHF	TGCGCCAGCAGCCAAGAGCGGACAGGGTGGTCACCCCTCCACTTT
TRBV27	.	TRBJ2-7	.	CASSRTVVSYEQYF	TGTGCCAGCAGCCGAACAGTAGTTTCCTACGAGCAGTACTTC
TRBV5-4	TRBD1	TRBJ1-2	.	CASSPGQGLGYGYTF	TGTGCCAGCAGCCCAGGACAGGGCCTTGGCTATGGCTACACCTTC
TRBV9	TRBD1	TRBJ2-7	.	CASSVSWTGDYEQYF	TGTGCCAGCAGCGTAAGTTGGACAGGGGACTACGAGCAGTACTTC
TRBV5-1	.	TRBJ2-7	.	CASSLGPGGYEQYF	TGCGCCAGCAGCTTGGGCCCCGGGGGCTACGAGCAGTACTTC
TRBV20-1	.	TRBJ1-2	.	CSARAQGGYTF	TGCAGTGCTAGAGCCCAGGGCGGCTACACCTTC
TRBV4-1	TRBD1	TRBJ2-1	.	CASSQTGMYNEQFF	TGCGCCAGCAGCCAGACAGGGATGTACAATGAGCAGTTCTTC
TRBV3-1/TRBV3-2	TRBD1	TRBJ2-7	.	CASSRDRDYEQYF	TGTGCCAGCAGCCGGGACAGGGACTACGAGCAGTACTTC
TRBV7-9	.	TRBJ1-1	.	CASSASQGPTEAFF	TGTGCCAGCAGCGCCTCTCAGGGTCCCACTGAAGCTTTCTTT
TRBV3-1/TRBV3-2	.	TRBJ2-1	.	CASSQAFSNGGIEQFF	TGTGCCAGCAGCCAAGCTTTCAGCAACGGAGGGATTGAGCAGTTCTTC
TRBV5-1	TRBD2	TRBJ2-1	.	CASRPGTSGYNEQFF	TGCGCCAGCAGGCCGGGGACTAGCGGATACAATGAGCAGTTCTTC
TRBV9	.	TRBJ1-6	.	CASSATVDNSPLHF	TGTGCCAGCAGCGCGACAGTAGATAATTCACCCCTCCACTTT
TRBV21-1	.	TRBJ2-7	.	CASSPRRASGDYEQYF	TGTGCCAGCAGCCCCCGTCGGGCTTCGGGGGACTACGAGCAGTACTTC
TRBV5-1	TRBD1	TRBJ2-2	.	CASSLSGQVNTGELFF	TGCGCCAGCAGCTTGTCTGGACAGGTGAACACCGGGGAGCTGTTTTTT
TRBV7-2	TRBD2	TRBJ2-7	.	CASSSSTSGRGVGYEQYF	TGTGCCAGCAGCTCTTCGACTAGCGGGAGGGGAGTTGGGTACGAGCAGTACTTC
TRBV27	TRBD1	TRBJ1-2	medium-sized	CASSYADRVPGYTF	TGTGCCAGCAGCTACGCGGACAGGGTGCCCGGCTACACCTTC